The rows below give T cell receptor beta chains drawn from one sample of a study of blood T cell repertoires in COVID-19. Profiling relied on immunoSEQ multiplex PCR, and the TCRdb table lists in-frame clones only, not all of them. Of 200,000 or so clones listed, 88% are singletons. Sequenced input: PBMCs or T cells enriched from blood (not recorded which). The receptor set was obtained from a woman aged 25 to 45 who had recovered from COVID-19. The CDR3 runs from the conserved cysteine through the conserved F or W. D genes are given only for firm matches. Rows may omit the clone size; those that give it use once, few, many or a size class.

j_call | clone_size | cdr3_length | v_call | d_call | cdr3_aa | cdr3_nt
TRBJ1-2 | NA | 12 | TRBV12-3/TRBV12-4 | TRBD1 | CASSQGQIGYTF | TGTGCCAGCAGCCAGGGACAGATAGGCTACACCTTC
TRBJ1-5 | NA | 13 | TRBV28 | NA | CASSRWANQPQHF | TGTGCCAGCAGCCGATGGGCTAATCAGCCCCAGCATTTT
TRBJ2-7 | NA | 13 | TRBV21-1 | NA | CASSKAQGSEQYF | TGTGCCAGCAGCAAAGCGCAGGGATCCGAGCAGTACTTC
TRBJ1-2 | NA | 14 | TRBV25-1 | NA | CASSQGRQVYGYTF | TGTGCCAGCAGCCAGGGGCGGCAGGTCTATGGCTACACCTTC
TRBJ1-4 | NA | 15 | TRBV6-5 | NA | CASSYGPSTGEKLFF | TGTGCCAGCAGTTATGGGCCATCAACTGGGGAAAAACTGTTTTTT
TRBJ1-1 | NA | 19 | TRBV7-2 | TRBD1 | CASSQIRVPGQGANTEAFF | TGTGCCAGCAGCCAAATTCGGGTTCCTGGACAGGGGGCGAACACTGAAGCTTTCTTT
TRBJ2-5 | NA | 11 | TRBV7-9 | NA | CASSEKETQYF | TGTGCCAGCAGCGAGAAAGAGACCCAGTACTTC
TRBJ2-3 | once | 15 | TRBV7-2 | TRBD2 | CASSLGPAGGFTQYF | TGTGCCAGCAGCTTAGGGCCAGCGGGGGGGTTTACGCAGTATTTT
TRBJ2-7 | NA | 12 | TRBV5-1 | NA | CASTKGQDEQYF | TGCGCCAGCACTAAGGGGCAGGACGAGCAGTACTTC
TRBJ2-3 | once | 12 | TRBV12-3/TRBV12-4 | NA | CASSFDSYTQYF | TGTGCCAGCAGTTTTGACTCCTATACGCAGTATTTT
TRBJ2-1 | NA | 15 | TRBV7-9 | NA | CASSLAGRGSNEQFF | TGTGCCAGCAGCTTAGCGGGGAGGGGGTCCAATGAGCAGTTCTTC
TRBJ1-2 | NA | 13 | TRBV12-3/TRBV12-4 | TRBD1 | CASSLVDRVGYTF | TGTGCCAGCAGTTTAGTGGACAGGGTTGGCTACACCTTC
TRBJ2-7 | NA | 15 | TRBV7-9 | NA | CASSFAVGRTYEQYF | TGTGCCAGCAGCTTCGCAGTTGGCAGAACCTACGAGCAGTACTTC
TRBJ1-6 | NA | 17 | TRBV5-1 | NA | CASSSRAADWPDSPLHF | TGCGCCAGCAGCTCACGTGCGGCGGATTGGCCTGATTCACCCCTCCACTTT
TRBJ1-4 | NA | 16 | TRBV28 | TRBD1 | CASTLGGTGSNEKLFF | TGTGCCAGCACCTTAGGAGGGACAGGGTCTAATGAAAAACTGTTTTTT
TRBJ2-1 | NA | 16 | TRBV11-3 | NA | CASSSAGTHSYNEQFF | TGTGCCAGCAGCTCCGCCGGGACACACTCCTACAATGAGCAGTTCTTC
TRBJ2-7 | NA | 14 | TRBV5-1 | TRBD2 | CASNPGVGGYEQYF | TGCGCCAGCAATCCCGGTGTCGGGGGGTACGAGCAGTACTTC
TRBJ1-2 | NA | 13 | TRBV12-3/TRBV12-4 | NA | CASSLALSYGYTF | TGTGCCAGCAGTTTAGCGCTTAGCTATGGCTACACCTTC
TRBJ1-1 | NA | 14 | TRBV15 | NA | CATSRDTGNTEAFF | TGTGCCACCAGCAGAGACACGGGGAACACTGAAGCTTTCTTT
TRBJ2-7 | NA | 15 | TRBV7-9 | NA | CASSKQGGGSYEQYF | TGTGCCAGCAGCAAACAGGGTGGCGGCTCCTACGAGCAGTACTTC
TRBJ2-7 | NA | 12 | TRBV6-5 | NA | CASRRGGGEQYF | TGTGCCAGCAGAAGGGGGGGAGGTGAGCAGTACTTC
TRBJ1-2 | NA | 13 | TRBV4-2 | NA | CASSHLEHYGYTF | TGTGCCAGCAGCCACTTAGAACACTATGGCTACACCTTC
TRBJ2-1 | NA | 14 | TRBV9 | NA | CASSVVRGWGEQFF | TGTGCCAGCAGCGTAGTGCGGGGATGGGGTGAGCAGTTCTTC
TRBJ1-1 | NA | 15 | TRBV6-5 | TRBD1 | CASRREGARATEAFF | TGTGCCAGCAGGCGGGAGGGGGCAAGGGCGACTGAAGCTTTCTTT
TRBJ2-1 | NA | 16 | TRBV6-2/TRBV6-3 | TRBD2 | CASSPGLARSYNEQFF | TGTGCCAGCAGCCCAGGACTAGCTCGCTCCTACAATGAGCAGTTCTTC
TRBJ1-3 | few | 16 | TRBV14 | NA | CASSPRQFYSGNTIYF | TGTGCCAGCAGCCCGAGACAGTTTTACTCTGGAAACACCATATATTTT
TRBJ1-4 | NA | 15 | TRBV6-5 | NA | CASSYSRNYNEKLFF | TGTGCCAGCAGTTACTCTAGAAACTATAATGAAAAACTGTTTTTT
TRBJ2-7 | NA | 13 | TRBV7-6 | NA | CASSPRQGYEQYF | TGTGCCAGCAGCCCCCGGCAGGGGTACGAGCAGTACTTC
TRBJ2-7 | NA | 15 | TRBV6-5 | TRBD2 | CASSAGGTSSYEQYF | TGTGCCAGCAGCGCGGGGGGAACGAGCTCCTACGAGCAGTACTTC
TRBJ1-4 | NA | 15 | TRBV9 | NA | CASSPREGRSEKLFF | TGTGCCAGCAGCCCCCGGGAGGGGCGAAGTGAAAAACTGTTTTTT
TRBJ2-3 | few | 18 | TRBV4-2 | TRBD2 | CASSQVKERGGSGDTQYF | TGTGCCAGCAGCCAAGTTAAGGAGCGGGGGGGCTCGGGGGATACGCAGTATTTT
TRBJ1-2 | once | 14 | TRBV18 | NA | CASSPPGGADGYTF | TGTGCCAGCTCACCACCGGGAGGGGCGGATGGCTACACCTTC
TRBJ1-2 | NA | 15 | TRBV19 | TRBD1 | CASSRGRTGNYGYTF | TGTGCCAGTAGTAGAGGCCGGACAGGCAACTATGGCTACACCTTC
TRBJ2-6 | NA | 15 | TRBV29-1 | NA | CSVGRGNSGANVLTF | TGCAGCGTTGGTAGGGGAAACTCTGGGGCCAACGTCCTGACTTTC
TRBJ2-1 | NA | 19 | TRBV7-8 | TRBD2 | CASSAAGTSGANSYNEQFF | TGTGCCAGCAGCGCAGCCGGGACTAGCGGGGCCAACTCCTACAATGAGCAGTTCTTC
TRBJ1-4 | NA | 16 | TRBV19 | TRBD1 | CASSIGTGQFNEKLFF | TGTGCCAGTAGTATCGGGACAGGGCAGTTTAATGAAAAACTGTTTTTT
TRBJ1-2 | NA | 12 | TRBV16 | TRBD1 | CASSQDRVGYTF | TGTGCCAGCAGCCAAGACAGGGTTGGCTACACCTTC
TRBJ2-3 | NA | 18 | TRBV5-1 | TRBD2 | CASSFTSGVPSSTDTQYF | TGCGCCAGCAGTTTTACTAGCGGGGTGCCTTCTAGCACAGATACGCAGTATTTT
TRBJ1-2 | NA | 15 | TRBV5-1 | NA | CASRLQTTDLYGYTF | TGCGCCAGCAGATTACAAACGACAGATTTATATGGCTACACCTTC
TRBJ2-5 | NA | 15 | TRBV2 | TRBD2 | CASRDISGGQETQYF | TGTGCCAGCAGGGACATTAGCGGGGGGCAAGAGACCCAGTACTTC
TRBJ1-6 | NA | 15 | TRBV4-3 | NA | CASSQDRGVFSPLHF | TGCGCCAGCAGCCAAGACAGGGGTGTCTTCTCACCCCTCCACTTT